The TCR beta chain described here comes from a study of T cells after yellow fever vaccination (dated by TCRdb to about 2019). A note on the overall study: Libraries from fractions with low cell numbers were prepared with the SMART-Seq v4 Ultra Low Input RNA kit. To follow T-cell clones before and after primary and booster YFV17D yellow fever vaccination, bulk TCR alpha and beta repertoires were sequenced over time. The cohort comprised two healthy male donors, one aged 18 to 29 and one aged 30 to 40 years. Blood samples were taken at several timepoints before and after primary and secondary immunization, and bulk PBMC replicates and cell subsets were isolated.

Results and caveats for the whole study, not just this receptor: Because the study included only two donors, the extent to which the findings can be generalized is limited. Most clones expanded after primary vaccination (approximately 95% of CD4 and 88% of CD8) were re-detected after the booster, suggesting that broad memory maintenance occurred. The secondary T-cell response was weaker than the primary response but faster, peaking on day 5 instead of day 15. A small fraction of clonotypes showed up in both the CD4 and CD8 compartments, probably as a result of convergent recombination. Computational filtering was needed because FACS-sorted repertoires could contain abundant contaminating clonotypes from the bulk population.

These reads were obtained on an Illumina NovaSeq 6000. TCR cDNA was synthesized by 5'RACE template switching, which introduced a universal primer site and unique molecular identifiers. Priming for cDNA synthesis came from both the TCR alpha and TCR beta constant segments. Library amplification involved two PCR steps, and the second step added sample barcodes and sequencing adapters. Sequencing of libraries was done on Illumina HiSeq 2500 (2x100 bp) or NovaSeq (2x150 bp). For the original study's pipeline: Demultiplexing of reads and collapsing into UMI consensus sequences were performed with MIGEC, and V(D)J alignment was carried out with MiXCR. Using edgeR on replicate PBMC samples, clonotypes were called vaccine-responding if FDR was below 0.01 and the log2 fold change was above 5 up to day 15. CD4 or CD8 identity was assigned to each bulk clonotype according to whether the clonotype was present at higher abundance in the sequenced CD4 repertoire or the sequenced CD8 repertoire. TCRdb applied fastp at Q25 and MiXCR to the public reads, then kept only in-frame beta chains. A single entry per CDR3 protein holds the most common genes and DNA from its merged rows. These V and J calls originate from TCRdb's pipeline instead of the authors' own analysis. This sample gives some 350,000 distinct CDR3 sequences in total; roughly 4% of them show up just once. Just under 25% of the sample is taken by the ten largest.

This clonotype was found a few times. Its binding antigen is unknown. Within one base of it there is no much larger clone, and no base qualities were kept. The treatment or condition label here, explained by the study, means: live attenuated yellow fever vaccine strain. At each blood-draw timepoint, two biological replicates of bulk PBMCs were obtained. PBMCs were isolated from peripheral blood using a standard Ficoll-Paque protocol. TriZol was used to extract RNA from bulk PBMCs, CD4 and CD8 fractions, and dextramer-positive and dextramer-negative fractions. The CDR3, cysteine through phenylalanine, is 15 amino acids long. The entry retains the CDR3 DNA only, 45 bases that are in frame from base 1. The germline V gene supplies CDR1 SGDLS and CDR2 YYNGEE. At the junction V is shortened by 4 bases and J by 0 bases, with 10 bases in between.

The sample here was PBMCs, taken 5 days after the yellow fever booster vaccination. Recombination joined TRBV9 with TRBJ1-4; the D gene remains uncertain. The sequence derives from a man aged 18 to 35 who received the YFV17D yellow fever vaccine. Here is the DNA: TGTGCCAGCAGCACCACCACGGCAACTAATGAAAAACTGTTTTTT. It encodes CASSTTTATNEKLFF. Extended through the reference TRBV9 and TRBJ1-4 proteins, this CDR3 yields the full variable domain: DSGVTQTPKHLITATGQRVTLRCSPRSGDLSVYWYQQSLDQGLQFLIQYYNGEERAKGNILERFSAQQFPDLHSELNLSSLELGDSALYFCASSTTTATNEKLFFGSGTQLSVL.